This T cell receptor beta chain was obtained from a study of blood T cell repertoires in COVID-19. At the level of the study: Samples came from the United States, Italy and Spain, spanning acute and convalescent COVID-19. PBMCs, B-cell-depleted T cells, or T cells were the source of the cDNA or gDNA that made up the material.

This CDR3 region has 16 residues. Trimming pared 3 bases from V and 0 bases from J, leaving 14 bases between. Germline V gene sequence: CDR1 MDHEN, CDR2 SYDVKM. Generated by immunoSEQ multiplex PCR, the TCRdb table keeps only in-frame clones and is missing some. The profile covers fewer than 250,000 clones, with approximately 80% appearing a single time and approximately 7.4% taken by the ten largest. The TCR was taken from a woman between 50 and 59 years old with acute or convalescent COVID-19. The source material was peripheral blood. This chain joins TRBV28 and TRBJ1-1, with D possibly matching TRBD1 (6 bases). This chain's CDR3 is CASSFGGAGLNTEAFF. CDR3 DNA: TGTGCCAGCAGTTTCGGGGGGGCAGGTTTGAACACTGAAGCTTTCTTT.